This T cell receptor (beta chain) was recovered during a study of blood T cells in healthy people across ages. For the second PCR, which ran for roughly 6 to 12 cycles, a sample-barcoded 5' primer and a J-beta primer mix were used. MiXCR, applied by TCRdb to the 5' RACE reads, yields one record per CDR3 protein. The sample holds some 940,000 distinct CDR3 sequences; almost 30% are singletons and the top ten take roughly 10%. CDR1 is SNHLY and CDR2 is FYNNEI in the germline V gene. V lost 0 bases and J lost 2, with 8 bases in between. This CDR3 contains 14 residues. These data also featured in a second study, about T cells of mothers and their children.

The chain carries TRBV2 and TRBJ2-7, with D unresolved. Sequenced: blood. This receptor was obtained from a woman aged 40 to 55 in good health. The DNA of the CDR3 is TGTGCCAGCAGTGAAGCTGCGGACCCCTACGAGCAGTACTTC. It codes for CASSEAADPYEQYF.